Below, 30 T cell receptor beta chains from the same sample are listed, as sequenced in a study of cytomegalovirus exposure and HLA in healthy donors. Amplification used 60 Vbeta primers and 13 Jbeta primers. Assay used: immunoSEQ multiplex PCR; TCRdb lists only in-frame clones, some missing. Of about 160,000 clones listed, approximately 76% are singletons. The sample was PBMCs. These receptor sequences come from a man aged 55 to 70 in good health and CMV-seronegative.

V gene TRBV7-2 combines with J gene TRBJ1-6; 12 nucleotides match TRBD1. CDR3 length: 19 amino acids. Trimming took 0 bases from V and 7 from J; bases not matched to a gene: 10. Per the germline V gene, CDR1 is SGHTA and CDR2 is FQGNSA. This CDR3 is CASSLAGTGGEEWNSPLHF. The CDR3 nucleotides are TGTGCCAGCAGCTTAGCCGGGACAGGGGGCGAAGAATGGAATTCACCCCTCCACTTT.

The CDR3 spells CASSVGGEVDTQYF. The CDR3, as DNA: TGTGCCAGCAGTGTGGGGGGAGAGGTAGATACGCAGTATTTT. The chain links TRBV6-4 to TRBJ2-3; a weak D match, TRBD2 (6 bases). Germline V gene sequence: CDR1 MRHNA, CDR2 SNTAGT. The CDR3 totals 14 residues. The germline V and J ends were trimmed by 4 bases and 5 bases, with 13 bases remaining between them.

The chain is built from TRBV18 and TRBJ1-2; D is perhaps TRBD1 (6 bases). V was clipped by 6 bases and J by 4 bases, with 15 bases between them. The CDR3 extends over 14 amino acids. The V gene's germline CDR1 is KGHSH and CDR2 LQKENI. The DNA of the CDR3 is TGTGCCAGCTCCCACACGGACAGTGTCTATGGCTACACCTTC. It yields the protein CASSHTDSVYGYTF.

V gene TRBV5-8 combines with J gene TRBJ2-3, with 8 bases identical to TRBD2. The CDR3 extends over 14 amino acids. The trim removed 4 bases at V and 4 bases at J, leaving 5 bases unmatched. In germline, CDR1 is SGHTS, CDR2 YDEGEE. CDR3 in amino acids: CASSRGLVADTQYF. The CDR3 region has the DNA TGTGCCAGCAGCCGGGGACTAGTAGCAGATACGCAGTATTTT.

The sample holds one count of this clone. The chain employs TRBV9 and TRBJ2-3; TRBD2 is a possible D gene (6 bases). V lost 5 bases to trimming and J lost 5 bases, with 15 bases between them. Germline V gives CDR1 SGDLS, CDR2 YYNGEE. The CDR3 sequence is 14 residues long. The CDR3 DNA reads TGTGCCAGCAGACCTACCCCGGGGGTAGATACGCAGTATTTT. Amino acids: CASRPTPGVDTQYF.

The CDR3: CASSPTTRRIAWDEQFF. The CDR3 nucleotides read TGTGCCAGCTCACCCACTACTAGGAGGATCGCCTGGGATGAGCAGTTCTTC. This sequence joins TRBV18 and TRBJ2-1; tentatively, D is TRBD2 (5 bases). Germline V gives CDR1 KGHSH, CDR2 LQKENI. The CDR3 runs to 17 residues. Trimming pared 3 bases from V and 8 bases from J, leaving 23 bases between.

The CDR3 protein is CASTPGQDYYGYTF. The CDR3 nucleotides read TGTGCCAGTACACCCGGCCAGGATTACTATGGCTACACCTTC. The rearrangement links TRBV19 to TRBJ1-2; no firm D call. The germline CDR1 and CDR2 sequences are LNHDA and SQIVND (reference sequence). The CDR3 covers 14 residues. V lost 7 bases and J lost 3, with 15 bases in between.

A single count supports this clone. The genes are TRBV28 and TRBJ2-7; TRBD1 matches at 9 bases. The V gene's germline CDR1 is MDHEN and CDR2 SYDVKM. J gave up 7 bases and V 5 bases, and 12 bases lay outside the gene matches. The CDR3 extends over 15 amino acids. Here the CDR3 reads CASSPPDRGVGEQYF. CDR3 nucleotides: TGTGCCAGCAGTCCCCCGGACAGGGGAGTGGGGGAGCAGTACTTC.

This chain joins TRBV11-2 and TRBJ1-3; weak D call: TRBD1 (5 bases). Between the trimmed V and J ends, which lost 5 bases and 2 bases, there was a span of 10 bases. The CDR3 length is 14 residues. Per the germline V gene, CDR1 is SGHAT and CDR2 is FQNNGV. CDR3 in DNA: TGTGCCAGCAGCGCCAGGGAAGCTGGAAACACCATATATTTT. Translated, it gives CASSAREAGNTIYF.

This chain connects TRBV30 to TRBJ1-2; 8 nucleotides match TRBD1. V was clipped by 2 bases and J by 3 bases; unmatched bases: 20. CDR3 length: 19 amino acids. Germline CDR1 and CDR2: GTSNPN and SVGIG (reference sequence). CDR3 sequence (DNA): TGTGCCTGGAGTCAATGGCCCCCCGGGACAGGTGATAAGGACTATGGCTACACCTTC. Its protein is CAWSQWPPGTGDKDYGYTF.

The CDR3 DNA sequence: TGTGCCAGCAGCTTGGTGCGGGACAGCGAAGCTTTCTTT. It is translated as CASSLVRDSEAFF. The chain has TRBV5-4 and TRBJ1-1; 7 bases are shared with TRBD1. Germline CDR1 SGHNT, CDR2 YYREEE (reference sequence). Losses at the gene ends were 0 bases for V and 8 bases for J; bases not matched to a gene: 4. The CDR3 sequence is 13 residues long.

V gene TRBV5-1 combines with J gene TRBJ1-1, with 7 bases that match TRBD1. CDR1 and CDR2 from the germline V gene are SGHRS and YFSETQ. This CDR3 has 13 residues. V shed 6 bases, J shed 4 bases, and the junction held 6 bases outside the gene matches. The CDR3 DNA follows: TGCGCCAGCACCCGACAGGGCGGCACTGAAGCTTTCTTT. It is translated as CASTRQGGTEAFF.

This clone was observed a handful of times. V usage is TRBV4-3 and J usage is TRBJ2-1; 16 bases agree with TRBD2. In germline, CDR1 is LGHNA, CDR2 YSLEER. The CDR3 sequence is 19 residues long. V shed 2 bases and J 4 bases; nucleotides not matched to a gene: 8. CDR3 in amino acids: CASSQSGTSGRGIYNEQFF. The DNA of the CDR3 is TGCGCCAGCAGCCAATCCGGGACTAGCGGGAGGGGCATTTACAATGAGCAGTTCTTC.

V usage is TRBV10-1 and J usage is TRBJ2-7, with TRBD1 matching over 10 bases. The CDR3 runs 13 residues. The germline V gene encodes CDR1 WNHNN and CDR2 SYGVQD (reference sequence). After removal of 5 bases from V and 6 bases from J, the junction contained 4 bases not matched to a gene. The CDR3 sequence: CASSWTGGREQYF. In DNA, the CDR3 is TGCGCCAGCAGTTGGACAGGGGGTCGCGAGCAGTACTTC.

The chain has TRBV7-6 and TRBJ2-3, with D maybe TRBD2 (6 bases). V lost 3 bases and J lost 6, with 10 bases in between. The CDR3 loop spans 13 amino acids. The germline gives CDR1 SGHVS, CDR2 FNYEAQ. The CDR3 DNA reads as TGTGCCAGCAGCTTCGCGGGGCCTGATACGCAGTATTTT. Amino acids: CASSFAGPDTQYF.

This clone was counted a single time. V and J are TRBV7-8 and TRBJ2-3; the D gene is possibly TRBD2 (5 bases). The germline V gene has CDR1 SGHVS and CDR2 FQNEAQ. V lost 5 bases, J lost 0 bases, and 18 bases lay in between. The CDR3 is 17 residues long. The DNA for the CDR3 is TGTGCCAGCAGCCCCGGCGGACTGTTAACTAGCACAGATACGCAGTATTTT. It translates to CASSPGGLLTSTDTQYF.

The chain couples TRBV29-1 to TRBJ2-5, with 8 bases lining up with TRBD1. The V gene's germline CDR1 is SQVTM and CDR2 ANQGSEA. The CDR3 consists of 17 residues. Trimming cost V 2 bases and J 5 bases; bases outside gene matches: 16. CDR3 sequence: CSVEMACRGRLKETQYF. The CDR3 nucleotides read TGCAGCGTTGAAATGGCCTGCAGGGGGCGTCTTAAGGAGACCCAGTACTTC.

The chain recombines TRBV23-1 with TRBJ2-2, with D tentatively TRBD2 (5 bases). TRBV23-1 carries the ORF label, with uncertain function. CDR3 length equals 17 residues. V was trimmed by 0 bases and J by 2 bases, leaving 13 bases between them. The CDR3: CASSQSIRGLNTGELFF. The DNA of the CDR3 is TGCGCCAGCAGTCAATCGATTCGGGGTTTAAACACCGGGGAGCTGTTTTTT.

The CDR3: CARDGGTGNTGELFF. CDR3 nucleotides: TGTGCCAGAGACGGGGGGACGGGGAACACCGGGGAGCTGTTTTTT. This chain links TRBV7-2 with TRBJ2-2, with 7 bases matching TRBD2. With 9 bases clipped from V and 1 base from J, the junction kept 8 bases outside the gene matches. The germline V gene has CDR1 SGHTA and CDR2 FQGNSA. The CDR3 contains 15 residues.

The chain combines TRBV27 with TRBJ1-1; TRBD1 agrees at 12 bases. Germline trimming cut 6 bases from V and 1 base from J; bases unmatched to any gene: 9. Germline lookup yields CDR1 MNHEY and CDR2 SMNVEV (reference sequence). CDR3 length equals 17 residues. Written as DNA, the CDR3 is TGTGCCAGCAGCCCTGGGACAGGGGGCGTACGGAACACTGAAGCTTTCTTT. It is translated as CASSPGTGGVRNTEAFF.

The chain joins TRBV18 to TRBJ2-1; no firm D call. The V end lost 0 bases, the J end lost 0 bases, and 9 bases lay between the germline ends. Germline V gene data show CDR1 as KGHSH and CDR2 as LQKENI. The CDR3 covers 16 residues. The CDR3 DNA follows: TGTGCCAGCTCACCACCGGTTAGTTACTCCTACAATGAGCAGTTCTTC. It encodes CASSPPVSYSYNEQFF.

The rearrangement joins TRBV7-2 to TRBJ2-5; tentative D call: TRBD2 (6 bases). CDR3 length: 14 residues. V was pared by 7 bases and J by 4 bases, with 16 bases between. Germline loops: CDR1 SGHTA, CDR2 FQGNSA. DNA for the CDR3: TGTGCCAGCACAATCAACCAGGGAGGAGAGACCCAGTACTTC. This codes for CASTINQGGETQYF. The variable domain in full, completed from reference TRBV7-2 and TRBJ2-5, reads GAGVSQSPSNKVTEKGKDVELRCDPISGHTALYWYRQSLGQGLEFLIYFQGNSAPDKSGLPSDRFSAERTGGSVSTLTIQRTQQEDSAVYLCASTINQGGETQYFGPGTRLLVL.

The chain is built from TRBV6-6 and TRBJ2-5, with 7 bases matching TRBD2. The germline CDR1 and CDR2 sequences are MNHNY and SVGAGI (reference sequence). CDR3 length: 16 amino acids. The V and J ends lost 0 bases and 1 base, in that order; junction bases with no gene match: 5. The CDR3 nucleotides are TGTGCCAGCAGTTACTCCTGGACTAGTAGCCAAGAGACCCAGTACTTC. This gives the protein CASSYSWTSSQETQYF.

This chain joins TRBV28 and TRBJ1-1; the D gene is possibly TRBD1 (5 bases). This CDR3 has 14 amino acids. V lost 2 bases and J lost 11, with 18 bases in between. Germline CDR1 and CDR2: MDHEN and SYDVKM. The CDR3, as DNA: TGTGCCAGCAGTTTAGGGGGACGGAGGACTAGGGCTTTCTTT. Its translation is CASSLGGRRTRAFF.

The chain couples TRBV5-6 to TRBJ2-5; 10 nucleotides agree with TRBD2. CDR1 is SGHDT, CDR2 YYEEEE, per germline. The CDR3 runs to 14 residues. V lost 4 bases to trimming and J lost 8 bases; unmatched junction nucleotides: 8. The CDR3 is CASSLSGGFSTQYF. The DNA of the CDR3 is TGTGCCAGCAGCCTTAGCGGGGGGTTTAGTACCCAGTACTTC.

The chain joins TRBV7-2 to TRBJ2-3, with TRBD1 as a possible D gene (5 bases). V was cut by 3 bases and J by 5 bases, with 12 bases left in between. The CDR3 extends over 14 amino acids. CDR1 and CDR2 (germline): SGHTA, FQGNSA. The CDR3 DNA reads TGTGCCAGCAGCTTCAGGGAATTTGTAGATACGCAGTATTTT. Protein product: CASSFREFVDTQYF.

V gene TRBV28 combines with J gene TRBJ2-1, with 10 nucleotides matching TRBD1. Germline CDR1 and CDR2: MDHEN and SYDVKM. The CDR3 sequence is 15 residues long. With V trimmed by 7 bases and J by 7 bases, 10 bases remained unmatched. CDR3 region: CASNSETGGLNEQFF. The CDR3 DNA is TGTGCCAGCAACTCGGAGACAGGGGGCTTAAATGAGCAGTTCTTC. The full variable domain, its missing parts supplied by reference TRBV28 and TRBJ2-1, is DVKVTQSSRYLVKRTGEKVFLECVQDMDHENMFWYRQDPGLGLRLIYFSYDVKMKEKGDIPEGYSVSREKKERFSLILESASTNQTSMYLCASNSETGGLNEQFFGPGTRLTVL.

This clone showed up just once. The chain joins TRBV4-1 to TRBJ2-7; a possible D gene is TRBD1 (6 bases). Germline CDR1 and CDR2: MGHRA and YSYEKL. The CDR3 has 15 amino acids. The germline V and J ends were trimmed by 0 bases and 2 bases, with 11 bases remaining between them. The CDR3 DNA follows: TGCGCCAGCAGCCAAGAGCGGACAGTTGCCTACGAGCAGTACTTC. Translation: CASSQERTVAYEQYF.

This chain connects TRBV28 to TRBJ1-3, with D perhaps TRBD1 (5 bases). V was shortened by 7 bases and J by 3 bases, with 13 bases between the two germline ends. The CDR3 spans 14 residues. Germline V gene sequence: CDR1 MDHEN, CDR2 SYDVKM. The CDR3: CASNDPGIGNTIYF. The CDR3 nucleotides read TGTGCCAGCAACGATCCAGGGATTGGAAACACCATATATTTT.

V usage is TRBV19 and J usage is TRBJ2-7; 10 nucleotides agree with TRBD2. CDR1 LNHDA and CDR2 SQIVND come from the germline V gene (reference sequence). Trimming removed 7 bases from V and 2 bases from J; junction bases left unmatched: 5. The CDR3 is 14 residues long. The CDR3 sequence: CASNPSGSAYEQYF. CDR3 sequence (DNA): TGTGCCAGTAACCCTAGCGGGAGCGCCTACGAGCAGTACTTC.